Listed below are T cell receptor beta chains from one sample, sequenced in a study of blood T cell repertoires in COVID-19. Using immunoSEQ multiplex PCR, the repertoire was profiled, and TCRdb retains in-frame clones only, with some absent. The sample holds 270,000 or so clones; roughly 79% are singletons and the top ten take over 2.5%. The sample was peripheral blood. These receptors were collected from a woman aged 55-70 years with active or convalescent COVID-19. CDR3s include the opening cysteine and the closing phenylalanine or tryptophan. The D gene is left open where the match is weak. Clone size is shown for a subset of rows, as once, few, many or a class of expanded clone.

d_call	v_call	j_call	clone_size	cdr3_aa	cdr3_nt
-	TRBV2	TRBJ1-4	-	CASSGRTNEKLFF	TGTGCCAGCAGTGGTCGGACTAATGAAAAACTGTTTTTT
-	TRBV11-2	TRBJ2-2	-	CASSLTRGYTGELFF	TGTGCCAGCAGCTTAACCAGGGGTTACACCGGGGAGCTGTTTTTT
-	TRBV3-1/TRBV3-2	TRBJ1-2	-	CASSQAADYGYTF	TGTGCCAGCAGCCAAGCAGCGGACTATGGCTACACCTTC
-	TRBV4-3	TRBJ1-1	-	CASSQVPTENTEAFF	TGCGCCAGCAGCCAAGTACCAACTGAAAACACTGAAGCTTTCTTT
TRBD2	TRBV7-6	TRBJ2-5	few	CASSLTSGVQETQYF	TGTGCCAGCAGCTTGACTAGCGGGGTTCAAGAGACCCAGTACTTC
TRBD2	TRBV20-1	TRBJ2-5	-	CSVVAGVTQYF	TGCAGTGTTGTAGCGGGGGTGACCCAGTACTTC
-	TRBV5-1	TRBJ2-3	-	CASTDPPADTQYF	TGCGCCAGCACTGATCCTCCGGCAGATACGCAGTATTTT
TRBD2	TRBV5-6	TRBJ2-3	-	CASSLAGGLTDTQYF	TGTGCCAGCAGCTTAGCGGGGGGCCTCACAGATACGCAGTATTTT
TRBD1	TRBV15	TRBJ1-3	few	CATKPTGTGNTIYF	TGTGCCACCAAACCGACAGGGACTGGAAACACCATATATTTT
TRBD2	TRBV6-6	TRBJ2-5	few	CASSYGGEETQYF	TGTGCCAGCAGTTACGGGGGGGAAGAGACCCAGTACTTC
TRBD2	TRBV10-3	TRBJ2-3	once	CAISESTTSGGSDTQYF	TGTGCCATCAGTGAGTCGACGACTAGCGGGGGCTCAGATACGCAGTATTTT
-	TRBV28	TRBJ2-1	-	CASRMASDDNEQFF	TGTGCCAGCAGAATGGCTAGCGACGACAATGAGCAGTTCTTC
-	TRBV30	TRBJ1-1	-	CAWNSGDTEAFF	TGTGCCTGGAATTCAGGGGACACTGAAGCTTTCTTT
-	TRBV7-2	TRBJ2-5	-	CASSPGAWGKETQYF	TGTGCCAGCAGCCCAGGGGCCTGGGGGAAAGAGACCCAGTACTTC
-	TRBV15	TRBJ1-1	-	CATSYARAGYPEAFF	TGTGCCACCAGCTACGCCCGGGCGGGATACCCTGAAGCTTTCTTT
-	TRBV12-5	TRBJ1-1	-	CASGLVGRQAFF	TGTGCTAGTGGTTTGGTTGGGAGACAAGCTTTCTTT
TRBD1	TRBV4-3	TRBJ1-2	many	CASSQETGYGYTF	TGCGCCAGCAGCCAAGAGACAGGGTATGGCTACACCTTC
-	TRBV6-6	TRBJ1-1	-	CASTEGRYGTEAFF	TGTGCCAGCACCGAAGGGAGGTATGGCACTGAAGCTTTCTTT
-	TRBV19	TRBJ1-3	once	CASSTQRWGDGNTIYF	TGTGCCAGTAGTACCCAACGATGGGGGGACGGAAACACCATATATTTT
-	TRBV2	TRBJ1-4	-	CASREGPNEKLFF	TGTGCCAGCAGGGAGGGACCGAATGAAAAACTGTTTTTT
-	TRBV3-1/TRBV3-2	TRBJ1-2	-	CASSQDAGYGYTF	TGTGCCAGCAGCCAAGATGCGGGTTATGGCTACACCTTC
TRBD1	TRBV10-3	TRBJ2-1	-	CAISGRDRAMNNEQFF	TGTGCCATCAGTGGCCGGGACAGGGCTATGAACAATGAGCAGTTCTTC
TRBD2	TRBV7-2	TRBJ2-1	-	CASSLVSGGTYNEQFF	TGTGCCAGCAGCTTAGTTAGCGGGGGCACCTACAATGAGCAGTTCTTC
TRBD1	TRBV10-3	TRBJ2-7	-	CAISDPGQVTAYEQYF	TGTGCCATCAGTGATCCGGGACAGGTAACTGCCTACGAGCAGTACTTC
TRBD1	TRBV5-1	TRBJ1-1	-	CASSSPTGGFTEAFF	TGCGCCAGCAGCTCGCCCACAGGGGGCTTCACTGAAGCTTTCTTT
-	TRBV7-6	TRBJ1-4	-	CASSFMGGDEKLFF	TGTGCCAGCAGCTTTATGGGGGGTGATGAAAAACTGTTTTTT
-	TRBV12-3/TRBV12-4	TRBJ1-2	once	CASRSPEGVRYTF	TGTGCCAGCAGGTCACCCGAGGGAGTTCGCTACACCTTC
-	TRBV6-5	TRBJ2-6	many	CATLQGTAGANVLTF	TGTGCCACGTTACAGGGAACGGCTGGGGCCAACGTCCTGACTTTC
TRBD2	TRBV27	TRBJ2-1	-	CASSPILSGGVNEQFF	TGTGCCAGCAGCCCAATCCTCAGCGGGGGGGTCAATGAGCAGTTCTTC
-	TRBV10-1	TRBJ2-7	-	CASSAHYEQYF	TGCGCCAGCAGTGCCCACTACGAGCAGTACTTC
-	TRBV4-3	TRBJ2-1	-	CASSQGRGGYNEQFF	TGCGCCAGCAGCCAAGGGCGTGGGGGGTACAATGAGCAGTTCTTC
-	TRBV3-1/TRBV3-2	TRBJ2-1	few	CASSPGLSEYNEQFF	TGTGCCAGCAGCCCGGGACTCTCGGAGTACAATGAGCAGTTCTTC
TRBD1	TRBV5-4	TRBJ2-1	-	CASSEQGADEQFF	TGTGCCAGCAGTGAGCAGGGGGCGGATGAGCAGTTCTTC
TRBD1	TRBV4-1	TRBJ1-2	many	CASSQVLGQGKNSYGYTF	TGCGCCAGCAGCCAAGTATTGGGACAGGGTAAAAACAGCTATGGCTACACCTTC
-	TRBV6-5	TRBJ1-1	-	CASRAGVAEAFF	TGTGCCAGCAGAGCCGGGGTAGCTGAAGCTTTCTTT
-	TRBV10-3	TRBJ1-1	-	CAISEQIQEAFF	TGTGCCATCAGTGAGCAGATCCAAGAAGCTTTCTTT
-	TRBV7-9	TRBJ1-1	-	CASRGGTKNTEAFF	TGTGCCAGCAGAGGTGGGACAAAGAACACTGAAGCTTTCTTT
-	TRBV5-1	TRBJ1-1	-	CASSLIGMNTEAFF	TGCGCCAGCAGCTTAATTGGCATGAACACTGAAGCTTTCTTT
-	TRBV4-1	TRBJ2-1	-	CASSQEKEGPRDNEQFF	TGCGCCAGCAGCCAAGAGAAGGAGGGCCCGCGGGACAATGAGCAGTTCTTC
-	TRBV2	TRBJ2-7	-	CASAVGQLSYEQYF	TGTGCCAGCGCCGTTGGACAGCTCTCCTACGAGCAGTACTTC
TRBD1	TRBV18	TRBJ1-2	-	CASSPRQGGNGYTF	TGTGCCAGCTCACCAAGACAGGGTGGGAATGGCTACACCTTC
-	TRBV9	TRBJ2-5	-	CASSFGETGIQETQYF	TGTGCCAGCAGCTTCGGGGAGACAGGCATTCAAGAGACCCAGTACTTC
-	TRBV7-2	TRBJ1-2	-	CASSLPPWAAAYGYTF	TGTGCCAGCAGCTTACCCCCCTGGGCAGCCGCTTATGGCTACACCTTC
TRBD1	TRBV7-7	TRBJ2-7	-	CASSLTGTNEQYF	TGTGCTAGCAGCTTGACAGGGACCAACGAGCAGTACTTC
-	TRBV7-9	TRBJ1-1	-	CASSPYYTEAFF	TGTGCCAGCAGCCCCTACTACACTGAAGCTTTCTTT
-	TRBV7-3	TRBJ1-1	once	CASSLLGGEHFF	TGTGCCAGCAGCTTACTCGGGGGAGAGCATTTCTTT
-	TRBV27	TRBJ1-4	-	CASSSLLYEKLFF	TGTGCCAGCAGTTCACTCCTTTATGAAAAACTGTTTTTT
-	TRBV10-3	TRBJ2-6	-	CAISAQVNGANVLTF	TGTGCCATCAGTGCTCAGGTAAACGGGGCCAACGTCCTGACTTTC
-	TRBV7-2	TRBJ1-1	once	CASSLEPTGTVGTEAFF	TGTGCCAGCAGCTTAGAACCCACAGGGACCGTCGGAACTGAAGCTTTCTTT
-	TRBV6-5	TRBJ1-2	-	CASSYAPGSYGYTF	TGTGCCAGCAGTTACGCGCCAGGGTCCTATGGCTACACCTTC
TRBD1	TRBV5-4	TRBJ2-1	-	CASSLGTGPYNEQFF	TGTGCCAGCAGCTTGGGGACAGGGCCCTACAATGAGCAGTTCTTC
-	TRBV29-1	TRBJ1-3	-	CSVEGGGDTIYF	TGCAGCGTTGAGGGGGGAGGAGACACCATATATTTT
TRBD1	TRBV9	TRBJ2-3	once	CASSRDSHTDTQYF	TGTGCCAGCAGCCGGGACAGCCACACAGATACGCAGTATTTT
TRBD1	TRBV14	TRBJ2-7	-	CASSRDRGPYEQYF	TGTGCCAGCAGCCGGGACAGGGGGCCCTACGAGCAGTACTTC
-	TRBV27	TRBJ1-1	-	CASSLGGGVEAFF	TGTGCCAGCAGTTTAGGAGGGGGGGTTGAAGCTTTCTTT